Below, 17 T cell receptor beta chains from the same sample are listed, as sequenced in a study of cytomegalovirus exposure and HLA in healthy donors. In the PCR, 60 Vbeta and 13 Jbeta primers were used. TCRdb's table, derived via immunoSEQ multiplex PCR, lists solely in-frame clones and lacks some. In the table there are 50,000 to 70,000 clones, about four fifths of which are singletons. The specimen was PBMCs. These receptors were collected from a woman in her thirties or forties in good health and CMV-seronegative.

This clone was counted once. The chain combines TRBV6-5 with TRBJ2-1; maybe TRBD1 (6 bases). This CDR3 spans 14 amino acids. CDR1 and CDR2 (germline): MNHEY, SVGAGI. Trimming shortened V by 0 bases and J by 8 bases, and 11 bases separated the two germline ends. CDR3 in amino acids: CASSYSSGAHEQFF. CDR3 sequence (DNA): TGTGCCAGCAGTTACTCGTCAGGGGCCCATGAGCAGTTCTTC.

The genes are TRBV15 and TRBJ1-2; D may be TRBD1 (5 bases). The CDR3 runs 15 residues. V was pared by 0 bases and J by 5 bases, with 13 bases between. In germline, CDR1 is LNHNV, CDR2 YYDKDF (reference sequence). CDR3 residues: CATSRDRRDLYGYTF. The CDR3 DNA is TGTGCCACCAGCAGAGATCGGAGGGACCTTTATGGCTACACCTTC.

The gene calls are TRBV27 and TRBJ2-3; 7 nucleotides align to TRBD2. Germline V gene data show CDR1 as MNHEY and CDR2 as SMNVEV (reference sequence). The CDR3 is made up of 14 amino acids. Trimming at V came to 5 bases and at J to 5 bases, leaving 7 bases not matched to a gene. The CDR3 sequence: CASSRGEEIDTQYF. CDR3 DNA sequence: TGTGCCAGCAGTCGGGGGGAAGAGATAGATACGCAGTATTTT.

The DNA of the CDR3 is TGTGCCAGCAGCCAATCCAGGGGGCGAGACGAGCAGTACTTC. As protein: CASSQSRGRDEQYF. The V gene is TRBV4-2, the J gene TRBJ2-7; 8 positions agree with TRBD1. The CDR3 covers 14 residues. V lost 2 bases, J lost 5 bases, and 5 bases stayed unmatched. Per the germline V gene, CDR1 is LGHNA and CDR2 is YNFKEQ.

V usage is TRBV5-6 and J usage is TRBJ2-7; 9 bases match TRBD1. Germline V gives CDR1 SGHDT, CDR2 YYEEEE. With 6 bases clipped from V and 3 bases from J, the junction kept 7 bases outside the gene matches. The CDR3 is 14 residues long. DNA for the CDR3: TGTGCCAGCACCGCTCAGGGACAGGGCTACGAGCAGTACTTC. Protein product: CASTAQGQGYEQYF.

This chain joins TRBV2 and TRBJ2-7, with 10 positions matching TRBD2. Losses at the gene ends were 7 bases for V and 6 bases for J; bases not matched to a gene: 6. The CDR3 spans 13 residues. Germline values: CDR1 SNHLY, CDR2 FYNNEI. CDR3 nucleotides: TGTGCCAGCAAGGTCCTAGCGGGAGTCGAGCAGTACTTC. Translating gives CASKVLAGVEQYF.

The chain uses TRBV9 and TRBJ1-2, with TRBD1 identical over 9 bases. CDR1 and CDR2 from the germline V gene are SGDLS and YYNGEE. The CDR3 covers 15 residues. J lost 6 bases, V lost 0 bases, and 6 bases had no gene match. CDR3 DNA sequence: TGTGCCAGCAGCGTAGTCGTGGGGACAGGGAATGGCTACACCTTC. This encodes CASSVVVGTGNGYTF.

This clone has only one observation. V and J are TRBV27 and TRBJ2-7, with D possibly matching TRBD1 (6 bases). CDR3 length: 15 residues. Germline CDR1 and CDR2: MNHEY and SMNVEV (reference sequence). Trimming left V 2 bases short and J 3 bases short, with 14 bases between. CDR3 DNA sequence: TGTGCCAGCAGTTTACCGGGACATCACCTCTACGAGCAGTACTTC. It encodes CASSLPGHHLYEQYF.

J is TRBJ2-5 and V is TRBV18, with TRBD1 matching 9 bases. The germline gives CDR1 KGHSH, CDR2 LQKENI. V lost 6 bases to trimming and J lost 6 bases; unmatched junction nucleotides: 14. The CDR3 contains 16 residues. The CDR3 loop is CASSPIGTGYTKTQYF. DNA for the CDR3: TGTGCCAGCTCCCCTATTGGGACAGGGTATACGAAGACCCAGTACTTC.

This chain joins TRBV27 and TRBJ2-1; possibly TRBD2 for D (5 bases). The CDR3 extends over 14 amino acids. V was trimmed by 5 bases and J by 3 bases, leaving 11 bases between them. CDR1 is MNHEY and CDR2 is SMNVEV in the germline V gene (reference sequence). The CDR3: CASSVNRDYNEQFF. CDR3 nucleotide sequence: TGTGCCAGCAGTGTCAACCGGGACTACAATGAGCAGTTCTTC.

V and J are TRBV28 and TRBJ2-3; perhaps TRBD1 as D (5 bases). V lost 6 bases and J lost 6, with 19 bases in between. The CDR3 sequence is 15 residues long. Germline CDR1 is MDHEN and CDR2 is SYDVKM. The DNA of the CDR3 is TGTGCCAGCAGCTTAAAGGGGTCGGGTAGGGATACGCAGTATTTT. Protein product: CASSLKGSGRDTQYF.

This CDR3 is CASSRLTGGLGANVLTF. CDR3 sequence (DNA): TGTGCCAGCAGCCGATTGACAGGGGGCTTGGGGGCCAACGTCCTGACTTTC. The rearrangement uses TRBV7-6 and TRBJ2-6, with 10 bases matching TRBD1. The CDR3 sequence is 17 residues long. The V gene's germline CDR1 is SGHVS and CDR2 FNYEAQ. V lost 5 bases and J lost 4; bases outside the gene matches: 8.

V usage is TRBV5-1 and J usage is TRBJ2-7; a possible D gene is TRBD1 (6 bases). CDR3 length: 15 amino acids. Germline lookup yields CDR1 SGHRS and CDR2 YFSETQ. V dropped 1 base and J dropped 2 bases, with 13 bases sitting between them. CDR3 sequence: CASSLSGAMTYEQYF. CDR3 bases: TGCGCCAGCAGCTTGTCAGGGGCGATGACCTACGAGCAGTACTTC.

The V call is TRBV5-1, the J call TRBJ2-3; D is perhaps TRBD2 (7 bases). Trimming cost V 4 bases and J 7 bases, with 22 bases left between them. Looked up from germline, CDR1 is SGHRS and CDR2 is YFSETQ. CDR3 length: 16 amino acids. As DNA, the CDR3 is TGCGCCAGCAGCCCACCTGGGGGGGCCCTCTACAATACGCAGTATTTT. This gives the protein CASSPPGGALYNTQYF. Full variable domain (missing parts from reference TRBV5-1 and TRBJ2-3): KAGVTQTPRYLIKTRGQQVTLSCSPISGHRSVSWYQQTPGQGLQFLFEYFSETQRNKGNFPGRFSGRQFSNSRSEMNVSTLELGDSALYLCASSPPGGALYNTQYFGPGTRLTVL.

The V gene is TRBV28, the J gene TRBJ1-1; D remains ambiguous. The CDR3 has 13 amino acids. Per germline, CDR1 MDHEN and CDR2 SYDVKM. V was cut by 6 bases and J by 1 base, with 9 bases left in between. The CDR3 sequence: CASRPPRNTEAFF. The CDR3 DNA reads TGTGCCAGCAGACCCCCCAGGAACACTGAAGCTTTCTTT. The full variable domain, in which reference TRBV28 and TRBJ1-1 provide the parts outside the CDR3, is DVKVTQSSRYLVKRTGEKVFLECVQDMDHENMFWYRQDPGLGLRLIYFSYDVKMKEKGDIPEGYSVSREKKERFSLILESASTNQTSMYLCASRPPRNTEAFFGQGTRLTVV.

The CDR3 loop reads CASSVGGSQVKNIQYF. In nucleotides, the CDR3 is TGTGCCAGCAGCGTAGGTGGGAGTCAAGTCAAAAACATTCAGTACTTC. The chain couples TRBV9 to TRBJ2-4; a possible D gene is TRBD2 (5 bases). The CDR3 has 16 amino acids. CDR1 is SGDLS and CDR2 is YYNGEE in the germline V gene. V lost 0 bases, J lost 3 bases, and 13 bases lay in between.

V usage is TRBV6-1 and J usage is TRBJ1-2, with 11 bases that match TRBD1. V lost 7 bases and J lost 3; bases outside the gene matches: 7. Looked up from germline, CDR1 is MNHNS and CDR2 is SASEGT. This CDR3 region has 15 residues. The DNA of the CDR3 is TGTGCCAGCAACACCGGGACAGGGGGTTACTATGGCTACACCTTC. Translating it yields CASNTGTGGYYGYTF.